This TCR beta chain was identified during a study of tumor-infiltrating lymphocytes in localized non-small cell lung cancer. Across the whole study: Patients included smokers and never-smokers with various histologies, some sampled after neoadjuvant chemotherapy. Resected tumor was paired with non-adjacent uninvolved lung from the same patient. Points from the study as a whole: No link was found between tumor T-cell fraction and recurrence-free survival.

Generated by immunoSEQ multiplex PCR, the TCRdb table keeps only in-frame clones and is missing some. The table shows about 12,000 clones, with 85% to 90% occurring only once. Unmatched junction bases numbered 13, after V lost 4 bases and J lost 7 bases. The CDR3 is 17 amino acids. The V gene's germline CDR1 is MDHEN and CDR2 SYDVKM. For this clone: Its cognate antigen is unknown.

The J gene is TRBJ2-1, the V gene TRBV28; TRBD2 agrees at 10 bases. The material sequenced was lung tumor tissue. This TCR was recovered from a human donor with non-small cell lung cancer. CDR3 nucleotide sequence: TGTGCCAGCAGTTCCCGACGTAGCGGGAGGCCGCTGAATGAGCAGTTCTTC. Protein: CASSSRRSGRPLNEQFF.